This record covers a single TCR beta chain. This specimen comes from a study of T cell changes during pregnancy in multiple sclerosis. This table comes from immunoSEQ multiplex PCR, and its TCRdb copy is limited to in-frame clones, with some not included. The table has 130,000 or so clones, about 94% seen once. V dropped 3 bases and J dropped 4; count of bases not matched to a gene: 8. Germline V gene lookup returns CDR1 LNHDA and CDR2 SQIVND (reference sequence). The CDR3 consists of 16 residues. The chain has TRBV19 and TRBJ2-3, with 9 bases identical to TRBD1. Specimen: peripheral blood, collected before pregnancy. The source of this sequence is a female donor with multiple sclerosis, enrolled in a pregnancy study. The CDR3 here is CASSMRGTGIPDTQYF. The CDR3 DNA reads TGTGCCAGTAGTATGAGGGGGACAGGGATCCCAGATACGCAGTATTTT.